Reported below is one TCR beta chain. Clones were sequenced by immunoSEQ multiplex PCR, and TCRdb holds only the in-frame ones, with some missing. The data show about 150,000 clones, roughly nine tenths seen once. The sample belongs to a study of blood T cell repertoires in COVID-19. The CDR3 has 14 amino acids. The V end lost 0 bases, the J end lost 0 bases, and 5 bases lay between the germline ends. Looked up from germline, CDR1 is KGHSH and CDR2 is LQKENI. Sequencing was done on a sample of peripheral blood. The receptor was derived from a human donor with COVID-19, enrolled during active disease. The donor label of this sample is uncertain. The V gene is TRBV18, the J gene TRBJ1-2, with no clear D. CDR3 coding DNA: TGTGCCAGCTCACCACCGAGTACTAACTATGGCTACACCTTC. This sequence encodes CASSPPSTNYGYTF.